This entry is about one T cell receptor beta chain. Clones were sequenced by immunoSEQ multiplex PCR, and TCRdb holds only the in-frame ones, with some missing. The repertoire consists of 100,000 to 150,000 clones, with around 88% occurring once and the leading ten covering approximately 5.8%. These data come from a study of blood T cell repertoires in COVID-19. Overall study: There were acute and convalescent COVID-19 samples, and they came from the United States, Italy and Spain.

Trimming at V came to 3 bases and at J to 1 base, leaving 5 bases not matched to a gene. Germline V lookup: CDR1 LGHDT, CDR2 YNNKEL (reference sequence). This CDR3 is 16 amino acids long. The sample was peripheral blood. The receptor was isolated from a man older than 75 with active or convalescent COVID-19. The V and J genes are TRBV3-1 (or the pseudogene TRBV3-2) and TRBJ2-2; the match to TRBD1 covers 7 bases. Written as DNA, the CDR3 is TGTGCCAGCAGCCACCCTGACAGGGAGAACACCGGGGAGCTGTTTTTT. Amino acid sequence: CASSHPDRENTGELFF.